Below, 4 T cell receptor beta chains from the same sample are listed, as sequenced in a study of cytomegalovirus exposure and HLA in healthy donors. PCR primers comprised 60 Vbeta and 13 Jbeta primers. The assay was immunoSEQ multiplex PCR, and TCRdb's table has in-frame clones only and misses some. The top ten clones hold more than 1.5% of a sample with more than 150,000 clones, 79% of them seen once. The source material was PBMCs. The source is a girl aged 10 to 17 in good health and CMV-seropositive.

The gene calls are TRBV4-3 and TRBJ2-7, with a possible D match to TRBD2 (6 bases). CDR1 and CDR2 (germline): LGHNA, YSLEER. The CDR3 is 16 amino acids. V was trimmed by 0 bases and J by 7 bases, leaving 19 bases between them. CDR3 in amino acids: CASSQDLNAAGGEQYF. The CDR3 DNA is TGCGCCAGCAGCCAAGATCTTAACGCAGCGGGCGGTGAGCAGTACTTC.

This chain links TRBV6-5 with TRBJ2-5; unclear D gene. The length of the CDR3 is 15 residues. V lost 0 bases and J 2 bases, leaving 10 bases between the germline ends. The germline CDR1 and CDR2 sequences are MNHEY and SVGAGI. CDR3 sequence (DNA): TGTGCCAGCAGTTACTCGTACCGAGCTCAAGAGACCCAGTACTTC. As protein: CASSYSYRAQETQYF.

This clone has just a few counts. This sequence joins TRBV11-2 and TRBJ2-7, with 9 bases that match TRBD2. Germline V gene data show CDR1 as SGHAT and CDR2 as FQNNGV. This CDR3 region has 15 residues. V lost 4 bases, J lost 2 bases, and 6 bases stayed unmatched. The DNA of the CDR3 is TGTGCCAGCAGCTCCCGCGGACTAGCGACCTACGAGCAGTACTTC. Protein: CASSSRGLATYEQYF.

The rearrangement links TRBV30 to TRBJ1-6; D is undetermined. CDR1 and CDR2 (germline): GTSNPN, SVGIG (reference sequence). V was clipped by 1 base and J by 0 bases, with 13 bases between them. The length of the CDR3 is 17 residues. The CDR3 sequence is CAWSASRTSSYNSPLHF. The CDR3 DNA reads TGTGCCTGGAGTGCCTCTCGAACCAGCTCCTATAATTCACCCCTCCACTTT.